One sample yielded the 29 T cell receptor beta chains listed below, sequenced in a study of blood T cells in healthy people across ages (dated by TCRdb to the mid-2010s). Library creation used 5' RACE. The sequencer listed for this sample is Illumina HiSeq 2500. A second PCR of about 6 to 11 cycles was performed with a sample-barcoded 5' primer and a J-beta primer mix. TCRdb reanalyzed the raw reads on its own, using fastp at Q25 for trimming and MiXCR for clone calling, and kept in-frame beta chains. CDR3 protein sequences are deduplicated, and each keeps its most common genes and DNA. Within this sample are hundreds of thousands of distinct CDR3 sequences, with more than 40% of them counted one time only. Nearly 20% of the sample lies in the top ten. The sample taken for sequencing was blood. The receptor source for this set is a man between 60 and 75 years old in good health.

This chain uses TRBV6-2 or TRBV6-3 with TRBJ2-1; a possible D gene is TRBD2 (7 bases). The V gene lost 6 bases and the J gene lost 15 bases, with 18 bases spanning the gap. Germline-derived CDR1 and CDR2 are MNHEY and SVGEGT. This CDR3 has 12 residues. The CDR3 spells CASSLRGGGTFF. CDR3 sequence (DNA): TGTGCCAGCAGCCTAAGAGGCGGGGGCACGTTCTTC.

The chain uses TRBV20-1 and TRBJ1-2; D uncertain. The V gene's germline CDR1 is DFQATT and CDR2 SNEGSKA (reference sequence). The CDR3 sequence is 16 residues long. With 7 bases removed from V and 5 bases from J, the gap between germline ends came to 26 bases. The CDR3 reads CSVLSAGLSPMYGYTF. The CDR3 nucleotides are TGCAGTGTTTTATCGGCAGGCCTTTCTCCGATGTATGGCTACACCTTC.

This clonotype was counted a single time. The J gene is TRBJ2-1, the V gene TRBV19, with D unclear. The V end lost 3 bases, the J end lost 6 bases, and 6 bases lay between the germline ends. CDR3 size: 12 residues. Germline V lookup: CDR1 LNHDA, CDR2 SQIVND (reference sequence). CDR3 DNA: TGTGCCAGTAGTATGCCTCTCAATGAGCAGTTCTTC. Protein: CASSMPLNEQFF.

This clonotype was detected only a few times. The rearrangement links TRBV29-1 to TRBJ2-7; the D gene is possibly TRBD1 (6 bases). CDR3 size: 15 residues. Trimming pared 6 bases from V and 2 bases from J, leaving 20 bases between. Per germline, CDR1 SQVTM and CDR2 ANQGSEA. The CDR3 DNA is TGCAGCGTGGCGAGGACAGTCCCTAACCCCTACGAGCAGTACTTC. Its translation is CSVARTVPNPYEQYF.

The J gene is TRBJ1-1, the V gene TRBV7-3; tentatively, D is TRBD1 (5 bases). Germline V lookup: CDR1 SGHTA, CDR2 FQGTGA. V lost 3 bases to trimming and J lost 4 bases, with 15 bases between them. The CDR3 spans 15 residues. The CDR3 sequence: CASSFTLRVATEAFF. As DNA, the CDR3 is TGTGCCAGCAGCTTCACCCTCAGGGTGGCCACTGAAGCTTTCTTT.

The J gene is TRBJ1-1, the V gene TRBV20-1; the D gene is possibly TRBD1 (6 bases). CDR1 is DFQATT and CDR2 is SNEGSKA in the germline V gene (reference sequence). The germline V and J ends were trimmed by 1 base and 1 base, with 10 bases remaining between them. The CDR3 length is 14 residues. The CDR3 bases are TGCAGTGCTAGAGTACAGGGTGCGAACACTGAAGCTTTCTTT. This sequence encodes CSARVQGANTEAFF.

This clonotype showed up just a few times. The V call is TRBV28, the J call TRBJ2-7; TRBD1 aligns across 7 bases. After removal of 6 bases from V and 2 bases from J, the junction contained 10 bases not matched to a gene. Germline CDR1 reads MDHEN; CDR2 reads SYDVKM. The CDR3 covers 15 residues. CDR3 region: CASRLRDSFTYEQYF. Here the CDR3 DNA reads TGTGCCAGCAGATTACGGGACAGCTTTACCTACGAGCAGTACTTC.

This chain joins TRBV3-1 and TRBJ2-1; D uncertain. This CDR3 spans 12 amino acids. The V and J ends lost 2 bases and 13 bases respectively, with 12 bases between them. CDR1 is LGHDT, CDR2 YNNKEL, per germline (reference sequence). CDR3 coding DNA: TGTGCCAGCAGCCAACGGGTCAACGAACAGTTCTTC. Amino acids: CASSQRVNEQFF.

This clonotype was seen a few times. V is TRBV6-2 or TRBV6-3 and J is TRBJ2-7; D gene unclear. The CDR3 spans 13 residues. Trimming took off 4 bases at V and 4 bases at J, with 11 bases between the two ends. Germline V gene data show CDR1 as MNHEY and CDR2 as SVGEGT. This chain's CDR3 is CASSLTGKYEQYF. The DNA for the CDR3 is TGTGCCAGCAGTTTAACCGGAAAGTACGAGCAGTACTTC.

The chain links TRBV29-1 to TRBJ1-1; D ambiguous. Trimming cost V 4 bases and J 1 base, with 13 bases left between them. Looked up from germline, CDR1 is SQVTM and CDR2 is ANQGSEA. The CDR3 runs to 14 residues. CDR3 coding DNA: TGCAGCGTTGGCGGAGTATTGCCGAACACTGAAGCTTTCTTT. Protein sequence: CSVGGVLPNTEAFF. Using reference TRBV29-1 and TRBJ1-1 for the parts outside the CDR3, the full variable domain is SAVISQKPSRDICQRGTSLTIQCQVDSQVTMMFWYRQQPGQSLTLIATANQGSEATYESGFVIDKFPISRPNLTFSTLTVSNMSPEDSSIYLCSVGGVLPNTEAFFGQGTRLTVV.

In its sample, this clonotype was seen a few times. The CDR3 nucleotides are TGTGCCAGCAGTGAGAGGGCGGGGGGGCACTACGAGCAGTACTTC. It codes for CASSERAGGHYEQYF. The chain employs TRBV6-1 and TRBJ2-7; 9 bases map to TRBD2. CDR1 is MNHNS and CDR2 is SASEGT in the germline V gene. This CDR3 comprises 15 residues. Trimming at V came to 3 bases and at J to 3 bases, leaving 6 bases not matched to a gene.

This clonotype was counted between two and nine times. V usage is TRBV20-1 and J usage is TRBJ1-5; unclear D gene. Germline V gene lookup returns CDR1 DFQATT and CDR2 SNEGSKA (reference sequence). This CDR3 has 14 residues. V dropped 4 bases and J dropped 4 bases, with 14 bases sitting between them. This CDR3 reads CSAIGMSENQPQHF. DNA for the CDR3: TGCAGTGCTATAGGGATGTCGGAGAATCAGCCCCAGCATTTT.

The chain recombines TRBV30 with TRBJ2-1, with a weak D call TRBD1 (6 bases). The length of the CDR3 is 14 residues. Per germline, CDR1 GTSNPN and CDR2 SVGIG (reference sequence). The V gene lost 2 bases and the J gene lost 7 bases, with 15 bases spanning the gap. The CDR3 coding sequence is TGTGCCTGGAGTAACGGCCCGCAGGGGAATGAGCAGTTCTTC. As protein: CAWSNGPQGNEQFF.

Points on this clonotype: An end of the junction does not agree with germline; a read error may underlie this. The chain employs TRBV10-1 and TRBJ1-1; weak D call: TRBD1 (5 bases). The germline V gene has CDR1 WNHNN and CDR2 SYGVQD (reference sequence). The CDR3 spans 13 residues. This CDR3 is CANSDGAWAEAFF. CDR3 sequence (DNA): TGCGCCAACAGTGACGGGGCCTGGGCTGAAGCTTTCTTT.

In regard to this clonotype: Mismatch with germline at one junction end may stem from a read error. The chain is built from TRBV20-1 and TRBJ2-3, with D perhaps being TRBD1 or TRBD2 (6 bases each). Germline lookup yields CDR1 DFQATT and CDR2 SNEGSKA (reference sequence). The CDR3 has 15 residues. CDR3 sequence: CSASRGAVSTDTQYF. CDR3 sequence (DNA): TGTAGTGCTAGTAGGGGGGCCGTCTCCACAGATACGCAGTATTTT.

The CDR3 DNA reads as TGTGCCAGCAGCGGAGGAGTGTATGACCTCTACGAGCAGTACTTC. This gives the protein CASSGGVYDLYEQYF. This chain connects TRBV9 to TRBJ2-7; D remains unclear. Germline V gene sequence: CDR1 SGDLS, CDR2 YYNGEE. There are 15 residues in the CDR3. Trimming took 3 bases from V and 3 from J, leaving 16 bases between them.

This clonotype was observed a handful of times. The chain links TRBV6-5 to TRBJ2-1; D is ambiguous. Germline V gene lookup returns CDR1 MNHEY and CDR2 SVGAGI. CDR3 size: 15 residues. Trimming removed 4 bases at V and 4 bases at J, with 14 bases between. Here the CDR3 DNA reads TGTGCCAGCAGTTTAGATGCCAGCGAGTACAATGAGCAGTTCTTC. Its protein product is CASSLDASEYNEQFF.

This clonotype has only one observation. A much bigger clone sits one base away, suggesting this may be a read error. V and J are TRBV5-1 and TRBJ2-1, with 10 positions matching TRBD2. The V and J ends lost 4 bases and 9 bases, in that order; junction bases with no gene match: 13. The germline V gene encodes CDR1 SGHRS and CDR2 YFSETQ. The CDR3 consists of 16 residues. This chain's CDR3 is CASSHTLAGSAGEQFF. The CDR3 bases are TGCGCCAGCAGCCACACACTAGCGGGGAGCGCGGGTGAGCAGTTCTTC.

The chain combines TRBV5-1 with TRBJ2-1, with TRBD2 matching over 8 bases. Trimming cost V 2 bases and J 5 bases; bases outside gene matches: 9. CDR1 SGHRS and CDR2 YFSETQ come from the germline V gene. The CDR3 totals 16 residues. The CDR3 bases are TGCGCCAGCAGCTTCGGTTACGGGGGGGAGAACAATGAGCAGTTCTTC. It encodes CASSFGYGGENNEQFF.

The chain joins TRBV27 to TRBJ2-1; D unresolved. Germline CDR1 is MNHEY and CDR2 is SMNVEV (reference sequence). The CDR3 runs to 13 residues. V was clipped by 0 bases and J by 9 bases, with 9 bases between them. In nucleotides, the CDR3 is TGTGCCAGCAGTTTATCTACAGCCACTGAGCAGTTCTTC. Encoded protein: CASSLSTATEQFF.

The chain has TRBV28 and TRBJ2-3; maybe TRBD2 (8 bases). From germline, CDR1 is MDHEN and CDR2 SYDVKM. Deletions cut 6 bases from V and 1 base from J, with 14 bases between. The CDR3 runs 15 residues. CDR3 DNA sequence: TGTGCCAGCAGGTCGGGAGGGGGCGGCACAGATACGCAGTATTTT. Protein: CASRSGGGGTDTQYF. Full variable domain (missing parts from reference TRBV28 and TRBJ2-3): DVKVTQSSRYLVKRTGEKVFLECVQDMDHENMFWYRQDPGLGLRLIYFSYDVKMKEKGDIPEGYSVSREKKERFSLILESASTNQTSMYLCASRSGGGGTDTQYFGPGTRLTVL.

There are a few counts of this clonotype. The chain carries TRBV24-1 and TRBJ1-1; D gene ambiguous. CDR1 KGHDR and CDR2 SFDVKD come from the germline V gene. The length of the CDR3 is 13 residues. Trimming took off 9 bases at V and 1 base at J, with 11 bases between the two ends. The CDR3 reads CATGLSANTEAFF. The CDR3 DNA is TGTGCCACCGGACTATCGGCGAACACTGAAGCTTTCTTT.

The chain is built from TRBV6-1 and TRBJ2-5; TRBD2 agrees at 10 bases. Germline CDR1 reads MNHNS; CDR2 reads SASEGT. The CDR3 runs 16 residues. Trimming cost V 4 bases and J 5 bases; bases outside gene matches: 10. In DNA, the CDR3 is TGTGCCAGCAGTGTTTCTAGCGGGGGCGGGGGGGAGACCCAGTACTTC. It yields the protein CASSVSSGGGGETQYF.

The CDR3 region is CASTPGALYNEQFF. The CDR3 DNA is TGCGCCAGCACCCCGGGGGCCCTCTACAATGAGCAGTTCTTC. This chain links TRBV5-1 with TRBJ2-1, with D possibly being TRBD1 or TRBD2 (6 bases each). With 6 bases removed from V and 3 bases from J, the gap between germline ends came to 13 bases. This CDR3 is built from 14 residues. Looked up from germline, CDR1 is SGHRS and CDR2 is YFSETQ.

The chain couples TRBV12-3 or TRBV12-4 to TRBJ1-1; 9 positions agree with TRBD1. This CDR3 spans 15 amino acids. With 0 bases clipped from V and 5 bases from J, the junction kept 4 bases outside the gene matches. CDR3 protein: CASSLAGTGWTEAFF. The CDR3 coding sequence is TGTGCCAGCAGTTTAGCCGGGACAGGGTGGACTGAAGCTTTCTTT.

CDR3 sequence: CASNLQGGNTEAFF. The CDR3 coding sequence is TGTGCCAGCAACCTACAGGGAGGGAACACTGAAGCTTTCTTT. The chain links TRBV6-5 to TRBJ1-1, with D perhaps TRBD1 (6 bases). This CDR3 is built from 14 residues. V gave up 7 bases and J gave up 1 base, with 13 bases separating them. Germline lookup yields CDR1 MNHEY and CDR2 SVGAGI.

This clonotype was counted a few times. The V gene is TRBV20-1, the J gene TRBJ2-1; D is possibly TRBD2 (6 bases). Trimming took off 5 bases at V and 2 bases at J, with 13 bases between the two ends. The CDR3 consists of 14 residues. Per the germline V gene, CDR1 is DFQATT and CDR2 is SNEGSKA (reference sequence). CDR3 amino acids: CSARKGGAYNEQFF. The CDR3 DNA sequence: TGCAGTGCTCGAAAAGGCGGGGCCTACAATGAGCAGTTCTTC.

This clonotype was observed a few times. This chain uses TRBV3-1 with TRBJ2-5; D remains ambiguous. Looked up from germline, CDR1 is LGHDT and CDR2 is YNNKEL (reference sequence). The CDR3 spans 14 residues. V was shortened by 1 base and J by 5 bases, with 11 bases between the two germline ends. The CDR3 region is CASSQGVRSETQYF. The CDR3 DNA reads as TGTGCCAGCAGCCAAGGGGTACGGTCGGAGACCCAGTACTTC.

This chain links TRBV2 with TRBJ2-1, with 7 positions matching TRBD1. Unmatched junction bases numbered 6, after V lost 6 bases and J lost 10 bases. This CDR3 spans 12 amino acids. Germline CDR1 SNHLY, CDR2 FYNNEI. CDR3 DNA: TGTGCCAGCAGCAGACAGGGATGCGAGCAGTTCTTC. This encodes CASSRQGCEQFF. Variable domain in full (rest from reference TRBV2 and TRBJ2-1): EPEVTQTPSHQVTQMGQEVILRCVPISNHLYFYWYRQILGQKVEFLVSFYNNEISEKSEIFDDQFSVERPDGSNFTLKIRSTKLEDSAMYFCASSRQGCEQFFGPGTRLTVL.